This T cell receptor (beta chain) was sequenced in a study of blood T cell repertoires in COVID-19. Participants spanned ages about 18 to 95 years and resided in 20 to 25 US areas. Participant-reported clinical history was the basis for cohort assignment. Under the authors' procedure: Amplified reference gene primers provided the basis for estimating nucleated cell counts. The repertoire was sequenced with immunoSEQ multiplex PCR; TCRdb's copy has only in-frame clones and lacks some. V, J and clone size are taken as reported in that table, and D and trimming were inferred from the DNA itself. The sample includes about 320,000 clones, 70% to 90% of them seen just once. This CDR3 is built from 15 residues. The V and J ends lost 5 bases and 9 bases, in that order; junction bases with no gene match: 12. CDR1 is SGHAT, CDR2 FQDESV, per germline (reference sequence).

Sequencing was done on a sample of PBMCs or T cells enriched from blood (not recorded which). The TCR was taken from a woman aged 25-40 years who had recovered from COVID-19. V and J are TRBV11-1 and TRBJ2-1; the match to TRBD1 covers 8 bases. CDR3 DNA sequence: TGTGCCAGCAGCATAAAACGACAGGGGTTAGGTGAGCAGTTCTTC. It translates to CASSIKRQGLGEQFF.